This T cell receptor beta chain was identified during a study of tumor and adjacent non-tumor tissue in lung cancer. Study-wide results and limits: Tumor repertoires had a smaller top 100 clone share than normal lung.

A modified ARM-PCR protocol with three rounds of nested PCR amplified TCRbeta. TCRdb re-derived calls from the multiplex PCR reads in MiXCR, one entry per CDR3 protein. Here the sample spans approximately 140,000 distinct CDR3 sequences, approximately 70% being singletons. About this clonotype itself: Its specificity is not known. One end of the junction varies from germline; a read error may be responsible.

RNA was extracted from bulk tissue without any cell sorting. Donors were chemotherapy-naive, newly diagnosed lung cancer surgical patients in China, August–late 2014. The CDR3 extends over 16 amino acids. Germline-derived CDR1 and CDR2 are SEHNR and FQNEAQ (reference sequence). The V gene is TRBV7-9, the J gene TRBJ2-2; 13 bases line up with TRBD2. The TCR was taken from a man aged 55 to 69 with small cell lung cancer. The sequenced sample was lung tumor tissue. Here the CDR3 reads CASCSRTSGSTGELIF. DNA of the CDR3: TGTGCCAGCTGCTCGAGGACTAGCGGGAGCACCGGGGAGCTGATTTTT.